These T cell receptor beta chains were read from a single sample in a study of T cells in narcolepsy. Clones were read by immunoSEQ multiplex PCR, and TCRdb kept only the in-frame ones, dropping some. The sample has 30,000 to 40,000 clones, roughly four fifths seen once; the top ten hold approximately 2.7%. Sequenced: CD45RA- memory CD4+ T cells from PBMCs. These receptors were taken from a human donor with narcolepsy. Each CDR3 is given with its conserved first and last residue. Fields, in order: CDR3 DNA, CDR3 protein, clone size, D gene, J gene, V gene. A D gene is named only where the DNA matches it firmly. Expanded clones get a size class; other rows say once, few or many, or leave the size out.

TGTGCCAGTCGCCACAGGGACGTAGCCAAAAACATTCAGTACTTC,CASRHRDVAKNIQYF,.,.,TRBJ2-4,TRBV19
TGTGCCATGACCGGGGGGACGGGAATGAACACCGGGGAGCTGTTTTTT,CAMTGGTGMNTGELFF,.,TRBD2,TRBJ2-2,TRBV10-3
TGCGCCAGCAGCCAAGAAAGCGGACTCCTTAACTATGGCTACACCTTC,CASSQESGLLNYGYTF,.,.,TRBJ1-2,TRBV4-3
TGTGCCTGGAGGGGAGGGGGATTGGGCTATGGCTACACCTTC,CAWRGGGLGYGYTF,.,.,TRBJ1-2,TRBV30
TGTGCCAGCAGTCCCCGACAGGAGACCTATGGCTACACCTTC,CASSPRQETYGYTF,few,.,TRBJ1-2,TRBV6-1
TGTGCCAGCAGCCGTCGCGGACAGAAAAACATTCAGTACTTC,CASSRRGQKNIQYF,medium-sized,.,TRBJ2-4,TRBV7-2
TGTGCCAGTAGTATTAGTCCCACCAGGGTGGGTGGTCGAGAGACCCAGTACTTC,CASSISPTRVGGRETQYF,.,.,TRBJ2-5,TRBV19
TGTGCCAGCAGTGAAAGGCTTGGTACGCAGTATTTT,CASSERLGTQYF,.,.,TRBJ2-3,TRBV6-1
TGTGCCAGCAGCCAAGAGGGGCCTGGGTTACCAGGAAATGAGCAGTTCTTC,CASSQEGPGLPGNEQFF,few,.,TRBJ2-1,TRBV7-2
TGTGCCAGCAGCTCAGAGGGGTGGGCCTACGAGCAGTACTTC,CASSSEGWAYEQYF,.,.,TRBJ2-7,TRBV7-8
TGTGCCAGCAGAGGAGCTACCGGGACAGGGGGTGAAAAACTGTTTTTT,CASRGATGTGGEKLFF,.,TRBD1,TRBJ1-4,TRBV28
TGTGCCAGCAGTAACCGGGACGACCTCTACAATGAGCAGTTCTTC,CASSNRDDLYNEQFF,.,.,TRBJ2-1,TRBV6-6
TGTGCCAGCAGTTTGGGGATGCAATACGAGCAGTACTTC,CASSLGMQYEQYF,.,.,TRBJ2-7,TRBV28
TGTGCCAGCAGCGCTTCGAGCGGGAGGGTATCCGGGGAGCTGTTTTTT,CASSASSGRVSGELFF,.,TRBD2,TRBJ2-2,TRBV9
TGTGCCAGCAGTTTCTTAGGGACAGGGGCTAATGAAAAACTGTTTTTT,CASSFLGTGANEKLFF,.,TRBD1,TRBJ1-4,TRBV27
TGTGCCAGCAGTTCGAGGGCTGGGGCCAACGTCCTGACTTTC,CASSSRAGANVLTF,few,.,TRBJ2-6,TRBV6-5
TGTGCCACCAGCCGCCGGGACAGGGACACTGAAGCTTTCTTT,CATSRRDRDTEAFF,.,TRBD1,TRBJ1-1,TRBV15
TGTGCCAGTAGTATACGGGGAGGCAACTACGAGCAGTACTTC,CASSIRGGNYEQYF,.,.,TRBJ2-7,TRBV19
TGTGCCAGCACAACAGGGGGCGTTGGGAACATTCAGTACTTC,CASTTGGVGNIQYF,.,TRBD1,TRBJ2-4,TRBV28